This T cell receptor beta chain was recovered during a study of T-cell memory formation after mild COVID-19. Whole-study results and caveats: Prior to infection, memory already included some responding clones, suggesting cross-reactive memory joined.

TCRdb analysed the 5' RACE reads with MiXCR anew, one entry per CDR3 protein. The sample has 200,000 to 300,000 distinct CDR3 sequences, 15% seen once; the top ten hold 2.1%. The germline V and J ends were trimmed by 4 bases and 7 bases, with 23 bases remaining between them. This CDR3 has 16 amino acids. The germline V gene encodes CDR1 MDHEN and CDR2 SYDVKM. This clonotype was seen repeatedly, ten times or more. The target antigen is unknown. The sequence derives from an adult woman who had mild COVID-19 (a few samples of this study predate the infection). Cell type and time point are not known. J is TRBJ2-7 and V is TRBV28; maybe TRBD2 (6 bases). The sequenced material came from PBMCs or a T cell subset sorted from them (not recorded which). This CDR3 is CASSSPTGTPLREQYF. The CDR3 DNA follows: TGTGCCAGCAGTTCCCCCACCGGGACTCCCCTTCGGGAGCAGTACTTC.